The 7 T cell receptor beta chains reported below all come from one sample, sequenced in a study of blood T cell repertoires in COVID-19. Method: immunoSEQ multiplex PCR; TCRdb's copy keeps in-frame clones and lacks some. The table shows about 190,000 clones, with about 77% occurring only once. The material sequenced was peripheral blood. The receptors stem from a woman aged 80 or older with active or convalescent COVID-19.

This rearrangement joins TRBV7-2 to TRBJ2-1; D is possibly TRBD1 (6 bases). CDR1 and CDR2 (germline): SGHTA, FQGNSA. Trimming left V 7 bases short and J 7 bases short, with 11 bases between. This CDR3 spans 12 amino acids. The CDR3 sequence: CASTRGTNEQFF. The CDR3 coding sequence is TGTGCCAGCACCAGGGGCACGAATGAGCAGTTCTTC.

The J gene is TRBJ2-5, the V gene TRBV7-2; 8 bases line up with TRBD1. This CDR3 has 15 residues. Germline lookup yields CDR1 SGHTA and CDR2 FQGNSA. V lost 3 bases and J lost 5; bases outside the gene matches: 8. The DNA for the CDR3 is TGTGCCAGCAGCTTCTATTCAGGGGGCGGGGAGACCCAGTACTTC. Protein product: CASSFYSGGGETQYF.

This clone was picked up a small number of times. This rearrangement joins TRBV28 to TRBJ2-7; TRBD2 is a possible D gene (6 bases). V gave up 5 bases and J gave up 3 bases, with 17 bases separating them. The CDR3 loop spans 15 amino acids. CDR1 and CDR2 from the germline V gene are MDHEN and SYDVKM. In DNA, the CDR3 is TGTGCCAGCAGTCTCCGGGACTGGCACGACTACGAGCAGTACTTC. Translating it yields CASSLRDWHDYEQYF.

The J gene is TRBJ1-1, the V gene TRBV10-3; 9 nucleotides align to TRBD1. V trimming: 4 bases; J trimming: 1 base; junction bases outside the gene matches: 7. Looked up from germline, CDR1 is ENHRY and CDR2 is SYGVKD. This CDR3 is built from 16 residues. The DNA of the CDR3 is TGTGCCATCAGTGGGAGACAGGGGGGAACGAACACTGAAGCTTTCTTT. Translated, it gives CAISGRQGGTNTEAFF.

The rearrangement joins TRBV10-3 to TRBJ2-1; the D is unclear. This CDR3 is built from 13 residues. V lost 4 bases and J 8 bases, leaving 12 bases between the germline ends. Germline loops: CDR1 ENHRY, CDR2 SYGVKD. CDR3 in DNA: TGTGCCATCAGTGGAGTTGGCGGCGATGAGCAGTTCTTC. Amino acids: CAISGVGGDEQFF.

This clone has just a few counts. This chain uses TRBV3-1 (or the pseudogene TRBV3-2) with TRBJ2-1; TRBD2 agrees at 7 bases. The CDR3 runs 19 residues. Trimming at V came to 2 bases and at J to 1 base, leaving 14 bases not matched to a gene. CDR1 is LGHDT and CDR2 is YNNKEL in the germline V gene (reference sequence). The CDR3 region is CASSQRAGARPRSYNEQFF. The CDR3 region has the DNA TGTGCCAGCAGCCAACGGGCGGGAGCCCGGCCAAGGTCCTACAATGAGCAGTTCTTC.

J is TRBJ1-2 and V is TRBV19; D is undetermined. The CDR3 has 13 amino acids. Trimming shortened V by 7 bases and J by 0 bases, and 9 bases separated the two germline ends. CDR1 and CDR2 (germline): LNHDA, SQIVND (reference sequence). The CDR3 is CASKRAPNYGYTF. CDR3 nucleotides: TGTGCCAGTAAGAGGGCCCCTAACTATGGCTACACCTTC.